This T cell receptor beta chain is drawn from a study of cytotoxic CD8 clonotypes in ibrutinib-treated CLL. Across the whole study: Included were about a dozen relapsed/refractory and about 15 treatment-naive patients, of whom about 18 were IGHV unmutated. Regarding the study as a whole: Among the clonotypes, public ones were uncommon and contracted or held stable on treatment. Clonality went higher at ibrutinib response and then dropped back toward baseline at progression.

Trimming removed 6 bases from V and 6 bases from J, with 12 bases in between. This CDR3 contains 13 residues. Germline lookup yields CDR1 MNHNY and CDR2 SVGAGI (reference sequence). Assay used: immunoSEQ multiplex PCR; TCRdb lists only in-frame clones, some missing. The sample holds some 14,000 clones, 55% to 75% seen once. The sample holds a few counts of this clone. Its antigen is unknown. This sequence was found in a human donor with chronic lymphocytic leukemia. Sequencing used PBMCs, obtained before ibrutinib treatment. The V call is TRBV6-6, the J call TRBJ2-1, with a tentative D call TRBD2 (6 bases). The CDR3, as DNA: TGTGCCAGCAGCGGGAGTAGCCCCAATGAGCAGTTCTTC. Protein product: CASSGSSPNEQFF.